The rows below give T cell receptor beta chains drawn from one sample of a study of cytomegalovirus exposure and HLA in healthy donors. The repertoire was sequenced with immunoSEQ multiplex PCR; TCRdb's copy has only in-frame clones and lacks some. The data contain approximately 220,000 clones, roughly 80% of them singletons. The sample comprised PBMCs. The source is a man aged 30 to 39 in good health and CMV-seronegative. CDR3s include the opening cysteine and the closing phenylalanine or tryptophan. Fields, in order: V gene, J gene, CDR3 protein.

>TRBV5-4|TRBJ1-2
CASSFSRDYGYTF
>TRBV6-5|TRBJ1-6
CASSRQGVNSPLHF
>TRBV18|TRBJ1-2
CASSPSSRNHGYTF
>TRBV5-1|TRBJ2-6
CASSFDSSGASVLTF
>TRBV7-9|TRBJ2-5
CASSLRPQETQYF
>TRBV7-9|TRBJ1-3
CASSPTGGENTIYF
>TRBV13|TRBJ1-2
CASSLGRGLPRYGYTF
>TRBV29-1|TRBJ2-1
CSAGQGINEQFF
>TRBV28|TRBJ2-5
CASSWRGQLQETQYF
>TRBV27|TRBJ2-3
CASSSGLVLPDTQYF